One sample yielded the 13 T cell receptor beta chains listed below, sequenced in a study of T cells in Graves' hyperthyroidism and ophthalmopathy. RNA transcripts gave rise to amplified TCR beta CDR3 regions. Primed by the HTBI set, a first-round RT-PCR was run on the TCR CDR3. Via MiXCR, TCRdb re-called the multiplex PCR reads, giving one row per CDR3 protein. The profile shows about 340,000 distinct CDR3 sequences, over 15% of them singletons. The sample comprised blood. Source of these receptors: a woman between 50 and 59 years old with Graves' hyperthyroidism.

In regard to this clonotype: One junction end disagrees with the germline gene, perhaps due to a read error. This chain links TRBV7-6 with TRBJ2-7, with 7 bases matching TRBD2. The CDR3 sequence is 20 residues long. From germline, CDR1 is SGHVS and CDR2 FNYEAQ. The CDR3 DNA reads TGTGTCAGCAGCTTAGAAGTCCAGGGTAGCGGGCTCGTTAGCTCCTACGAGCAGTACTTC. Translating it yields CVSSLEVQGSGLVSSYEQYF.

V is TRBV30 and J is TRBJ2-2; D is undetermined. Germline V gene data show CDR1 as GTSNPN and CDR2 as SVGIG (reference sequence). Trimming took 2 bases from V and 3 from J, leaving 7 bases between them. The CDR3 consists of 13 residues. The CDR3 nucleotides are TGTGCCTGGAGTTTCCGCCACACCGGGGAGCTGTTTTTT. This sequence encodes CAWSFRHTGELFF.

This clonotype was observed a handful of times. The chain uses TRBV6-1 and TRBJ2-1; D is possibly TRBD1 or TRBD2 (6 bases each). Deletions cut 7 bases from V and 2 bases from J, with 21 bases between. This CDR3 comprises 17 residues. Germline V CDR1 and CDR2: MNHNS, SASEGT. The CDR3 protein is CASTRHHAGHTYNEQFF. As DNA, the CDR3 is TGTGCCAGCACTCGCCACCATGCGGGACACACCTACAATGAGCAGTTCTTC.

The chain recombines TRBV19 with TRBJ2-2, with a weak D call TRBD2 (7 bases). The CDR3 contains 16 residues. CDR1 and CDR2 from the germline V gene are LNHDA and SQIVND (reference sequence). V lost 5 bases and J lost 7, with 20 bases in between. In DNA, the CDR3 is TGTGCCAGTAGTCCCGGTGGGGGCGCGGGGGTCGGGGAGCTGTTTTTT. It yields the protein CASSPGGGAGVGELFF.

This clonotype was detected many times. The rearrangement joins TRBV28 to TRBJ1-5; D ambiguous. CDR1 and CDR2 (germline): MDHEN, SYDVKM. This CDR3 comprises 13 residues. V was clipped by 6 bases and J by 4 bases, with 10 bases between them. The DNA of the CDR3 is TGTGCCAGCAGATTACCGGGTAATCAGCCCCAGCATTTT. The encoded protein is CASRLPGNQPQHF.

This clonotype came up a few times. This sequence joins TRBV12-3 or TRBV12-4 and TRBJ1-5, with TRBD1 identical over 9 bases. The J segment lost 7 bases and the V segment lost 2 bases, leaving 6 bases of the junction unmatched. The CDR3 is 15 residues long. DNA for the CDR3: TGTGCCAGCAGTTTAAGCGGACAGGGGCAACAGCCCCAGCATTTT. Its translation is CASSLSGQGQQPQHF.

The CDR3 here is CASSGRNEQFF. The CDR3 bases are TGTGCCAGCTCAGGCCGGAATGAGCAGTTCTTC. The V and J genes are TRBV18 and TRBJ2-1, with D uncertain. The CDR3 totals 11 residues. Germline assignment: CDR1 KGHSH and CDR2 LQKENI. Trimming removed 5 bases at V and 7 bases at J, with 6 bases between.

Many counts were recorded for this clonotype. The chain is built from TRBV28 and TRBJ2-5; 8 nucleotides match TRBD1. Germline-derived CDR1 and CDR2 are MDHEN and SYDVKM. J was trimmed by 4 bases and V by 5 bases; bases with no gene match: 6. The CDR3 contains 14 residues. The CDR3 bases are TGTGCCAGCAGTCCACCAGGGGGCTCAGAGACCCAGTACTTC. It translates to CASSPPGGSETQYF.

About this clonotype: The junction departs from the called germline gene at one end, perhaps through a read error. The rearrangement links TRBV28 to TRBJ2-7, with D tentatively TRBD1 (6 bases). There are 15 residues in the CDR3. Per the germline V gene, CDR1 is MDHEN and CDR2 is SYDVKM. The DNA of the CDR3 is TGTACCAGCAGTTTATCAGGGGACGTGAGGCGCGAGCAGTACTTC. This sequence encodes CTSSLSGDVRREQYF.

This clonotype was observed a handful of times. This chain connects TRBV27 to TRBJ2-2; 7 nucleotides agree with TRBD2. The CDR3 loop spans 17 amino acids. V lost 0 bases, J lost 7 bases, and 11 bases stayed unmatched. Germline values: CDR1 MNHEY, CDR2 SMNVEV (reference sequence). The CDR3 is CASSLSRRVAGRGELFF. In DNA form, the CDR3 reads TGTGCCAGCAGTTTATCGAGAAGGGTAGCGGGCCGCGGGGAGCTGTTTTTT.

This clonotype was observed at least ten times. V and J are TRBV6-1 and TRBJ2-7; TRBD2 might be the D (6 bases). This CDR3 comprises 12 residues. From germline, CDR1 is MNHNS and CDR2 SASEGT. The germline V and J ends were trimmed by 7 bases and 3 bases, with 10 bases remaining between them. Written as DNA, the CDR3 is TGTGCCAGCAACTCGGAGGGCTACGAGCAGTACTTC. This gives the protein CASNSEGYEQYF.

This clonotype was counted a few times. The chain uses TRBV7-9 and TRBJ2-1; the D gene is possibly TRBD2 (5 bases). Germline V CDR1 and CDR2: SEHNR, FQNEAQ (reference sequence). The CDR3 consists of 14 residues. Trimming pared 3 bases from V and 11 bases from J, leaving 17 bases between. CDR3 sequence reads: CASSFDGGGNQQFF. In DNA form, the CDR3 reads TGTGCCAGCAGCTTCGACGGAGGAGGTAATCAGCAGTTCTTC. Complete variable domain (other parts from reference TRBV7-9 and TRBJ2-1): DTGVSQNPRHKITKRGQNVTFRCDPISEHNRLYWYRQTLGQGPEFLTYFQNEAQLEKSRLLSDRFSAERPKGSFSTLEIQRTEQGDSAMYLCASSFDGGGNQQFFGPGTRLTVL.

There are a few counts of this clonotype. The chain carries TRBV7-3 and TRBJ2-1, with TRBD2 as a possible D gene (5 bases). The length of the CDR3 is 14 residues. The V end was cut by 1 base, the J end by 5 bases, with 9 bases between. Germline-derived CDR1 and CDR2 are SGHTA and FQGTGA. CDR3 sequence: CASSLMSGDNEQFF. As DNA, the CDR3 is TGTGCCAGCAGCTTAATGTCCGGGGACAATGAGCAGTTCTTC.